These 5 T cell receptor beta chains were all obtained from the same sample, sequenced in a study of CD4 T cells in relation to SARS-CoV-2 and coronaviruses. Sequencing used immunoSEQ multiplex PCR; TCRdb keeps in-frame clones, though not all of them. The data show about 34,000 clones, with around three quarters seen just once and almost 3.5% held by the top ten. For these TCRs, the target antigens are not known. What was sequenced was memory CD4+ T cells from PBMCs, cultured in vitro. The receptors originated from an adult with COVID-19.

The V gene is TRBV30, the J gene TRBJ2-7, with 7 positions matching TRBD1. CDR1 is GTSNPN and CDR2 is SVGIG in the germline V gene (reference sequence). CDR3 size: 16 residues. V lost 0 bases to trimming and J lost 3 bases; unmatched junction nucleotides: 11. For the CDR3, the DNA is TGTGCCTGGAGTGTACGGTGGACAGGCAGGAACTACGAGCAGTACTTC. This codes for CAWSVRWTGRNYEQYF.

This clone was picked up a small number of times. V and J are TRBV5-8 and TRBJ2-7, with D uncertain. The CDR3 extends over 12 amino acids. Trimming took 5 bases from V and 2 from J, leaving 8 bases between them. Germline assignment: CDR1 SGHTS and CDR2 YDEGEE. As DNA, the CDR3 is TGTGCCAGCAGTGCACAGACCTACGAGCAGTACTTC. It yields the protein CASSAQTYEQYF.

This chain uses TRBV14 with TRBJ2-5; D is uncertain. CDR3 length: 16 residues. Germline CDR1 and CDR2: SGHDN and FVKESK. V dropped 4 bases and J dropped 4 bases, with 19 bases sitting between them. CDR3 nucleotides: TGTGCCAGCAGCCCTCTGTTTCGGGCCCGCAGAGAGACCCAGTACTTC. It yields the protein CASSPLFRARRETQYF.

The V and J genes are TRBV28 and TRBJ1-6; D unresolved. There are 14 residues in the CDR3. The V gene's germline CDR1 is MDHEN and CDR2 SYDVKM. V was clipped by 8 bases and J by 8 bases, with 16 bases between them. CDR3 sequence: CASLRTASYSPLHF. The CDR3 nucleotides are TGTGCCAGCCTAAGAACAGCTTCTTATTCACCCCTCCACTTT.

The V and J genes are TRBV30 and TRBJ1-3; 10 nucleotides match TRBD1. CDR1 is GTSNPN, CDR2 SVGIG, per germline (reference sequence). The CDR3 is 13 amino acids. J gave up 7 bases and V 5 bases, and 5 bases lay outside the gene matches. The CDR3 nucleotides are TGTGCCTGGGTGACAGGGGGCCCGAACACCATATATTTT. Encoded protein: CAWVTGGPNTIYF.